Each of the 19 T cell receptor beta chains below was sequenced from the same sample in a study of regulatory and conventional T cells in RAG deficiency. Blood CD4+ CD25-low CD127-high conventional T cells supplied the genomic DNA template. Clones were sequenced by immunoSEQ multiplex PCR, and TCRdb holds only the in-frame ones, with some missing. Counted here are about 30,000 clones, 90% to 96% occurring once; the ten biggest clones make up 0.35%. These data also formed part of another study, on regulatory T cells. From that paper: Primers: 52 TRBV forward and 13 TRBJ reverse.

Sequenced input: CD25- CD4+ T cells sorted from blood. The receptors here all came from a human donor in good health.

The V and J genes are TRBV2 and TRBJ1-6; 7 bases line up with TRBD1. The CDR3 extends over 14 amino acids. Germline V gene sequence: CDR1 SNHLY, CDR2 FYNNEI. After removal of 8 bases from V and 10 bases from J, the junction contained 11 bases not matched to a gene. The CDR3, as DNA: TGTGCCAGCCGAGTACAGGGGTTTCGGTCACCCCTCCACTTT. It specifies CASRVQGFRSPLHF.

This sequence joins TRBV9 and TRBJ2-1; 8 positions match TRBD1. With 1 base clipped from V and 8 bases from J, the junction kept 14 bases outside the gene matches. Germline assignment: CDR1 SGDLS and CDR2 YYNGEE. There are 17 residues in the CDR3. In DNA form, the CDR3 reads TGTGCCAGCAGCGTATCTGCAGGGGCAGGGGGCAGGGATGAGCAGTTCTTC. Protein: CASSVSAGAGGRDEQFF.

The chain carries TRBV30 and TRBJ2-2; TRBD1 agrees at 10 bases. The CDR3 is made up of 14 amino acids. Looked up from germline, CDR1 is GTSNPN and CDR2 is SVGIG (reference sequence). Trimming at V came to 4 bases and at J to 3 bases, leaving 2 bases not matched to a gene. In DNA form, the CDR3 reads TGTGCCTGGAAGGACAGGGGGTACACCGGGGAGCTGTTTTTT. This gives the protein CAWKDRGYTGELFF. Based on the CDR3 plus reference TRBV30 and TRBJ2-2, the full variable domain is SQTIHQWPATLVQPVGSPLSLECTVEGTSNPNLYWYRQAAGRGLQLLFYSVGIGQISSEVPQNLSASRPQDRQFILSSKKLLLSDSGFYLCAWKDRGYTGELFFGEGSRLTVL.

J is TRBJ2-3 and V is TRBV5-1; 7 nucleotides align to TRBD2. CDR1 and CDR2 (germline): SGHRS, YFSETQ. The length of the CDR3 is 16 residues. Losses at the gene ends were 0 bases for V and 2 bases for J; bases not matched to a gene: 6. CDR3 protein: CASSLDGAGNTDTQYF. The CDR3 DNA is TGCGCCAGCAGCTTGGATGGAGCGGGGAACACAGATACGCAGTATTTT.

This chain links TRBV7-2 with TRBJ2-7, with 12 bases aligning to TRBD2. With 4 bases clipped from V and 0 bases from J, the junction kept 7 bases outside the gene matches. The CDR3 covers 17 residues. Germline CDR1 SGHTA, CDR2 FQGNSA. CDR3 coding DNA: TGTGCCAGCAGCTCAGTGGGACTAGCGGGTTTCTCCTACGAGCAGTACTTC. Translation: CASSSVGLAGFSYEQYF. Complete variable domain (other parts from reference TRBV7-2 and TRBJ2-7): GAGVSQSPSNKVTEKGKDVELRCDPISGHTALYWYRQSLGQGLEFLIYFQGNSAPDKSGLPSDRFSAERTGGSVSTLTIQRTQQEDSAVYLCASSSVGLAGFSYEQYFGPGTRLTVT.

The CDR3 DNA sequence: TGTGCCAGCAGCTCAGTTTCGCCATATGGCTACACCTTC. Protein sequence: CASSSVSPYGYTF. The gene calls are TRBV11-2 and TRBJ1-2; D gene uncertain. Germline assignment: CDR1 SGHAT and CDR2 FQNNGV. The CDR3 consists of 13 residues. V dropped 4 bases and J dropped 5 bases, with 11 bases sitting between them.

The chain recombines TRBV4-1 with TRBJ1-1, with D perhaps TRBD1 (5 bases). The germline V gene has CDR1 MGHRA and CDR2 YSYEKL. The CDR3 is 17 amino acids. V lost 0 bases and J lost 3, with 17 bases in between. DNA of the CDR3: TGCGCCAGCAGCCAAGATAGCGGGGCTCGTGGGGACACTGAAGCTTTCTTT. This sequence encodes CASSQDSGARGDTEAFF.

As regards this clone: This same CDR3 is encoded by further DNA sequences in the sample. This chain links TRBV9 with TRBJ2-2, with 10 positions matching TRBD1. The germline V gene has CDR1 SGDLS and CDR2 YYNGEE. CDR3 length equals 16 residues. Trimming took 2 bases from V and 6 from J; bases not matched to a gene: 7. The CDR3 DNA reads as TGTGCCAGCAGCGTGTCCCCGACAGGGGGCTCCGGGGAGCTGTTTTTT. It yields the protein CASSVSPTGGSGELFF. Full variable domain (remainder filled in from reference TRBV9 and TRBJ2-2): DSGVTQTPKHLITATGQRVTLRCSPRSGDLSVYWYQQSLDQGLQFLIQYYNGEERAKGNILERFSAQQFPDLHSELNLSSLELGDSALYFCASSVSPTGGSGELFFGEGSRLTVL.

CDR3 protein: CASSPSLGYEQYF. The DNA for the CDR3 is TGTGCCAGCTCACCCTCACTAGGTTACGAGCAGTACTTC. The chain links TRBV18 to TRBJ2-7; tentatively, D is TRBD2 (5 bases). The CDR3 sequence is 13 residues long. Per the germline V gene, CDR1 is KGHSH and CDR2 is LQKENI. Between the trimmed V and J ends, which lost 3 bases and 4 bases, there was a span of 10 bases.

The rearrangement links TRBV6-1 to TRBJ2-7; possible D gene TRBD1, 7 bases. Trimming pared 11 bases from V and 2 bases from J, leaving 10 bases between. The germline V gene has CDR1 MNHNS and CDR2 SASEGT. The CDR3 is 11 residues long. DNA for the CDR3: TGTGCCGCCAGGGGGGCCTACGAGCAGTACTTC. This encodes CAARGAYEQYF.

This chain joins TRBV5-6 and TRBJ2-7; 11 bases match TRBD1. The CDR3 runs 15 residues. Per germline, CDR1 SGHDT and CDR2 YYEEEE. V lost 2 bases and J lost 4; bases outside the gene matches: 5. In DNA, the CDR3 is TGTGCCAGCAGCTTTATGGGGACAGGGGGTTACGAGCAGTACTTC. As protein: CASSFMGTGGYEQYF.

The rearrangement uses TRBV19 and TRBJ2-7; D is perhaps TRBD2 (5 bases). Trimming shortened V by 7 bases and J by 0 bases, and 13 bases separated the two germline ends. The length of the CDR3 is 14 residues. CDR1 LNHDA and CDR2 SQIVND come from the germline V gene (reference sequence). This CDR3 is CASMDAGDSYEQYF. CDR3 nucleotide sequence: TGTGCCAGTATGGACGCGGGTGACTCCTACGAGCAGTACTTC.

The chain combines TRBV7-3 with TRBJ2-1; TRBD2 aligns across 8 bases. The ends lost 2 bases at V and 7 bases at J; junction bases unmatched: 7. CDR3 length: 15 residues. CDR1 and CDR2 (germline): SGHTA, FQGTGA. CDR3 nucleotides: TGTGCCAGCAGCTTATCGGGAGGGCCGCGTAATGAGCAGTTCTTC. Protein: CASSLSGGPRNEQFF.

This clone was recorded once. V is TRBV7-6 and J is TRBJ2-5; 9 nucleotides match TRBD1. The end of the DNA is better explained by TRBJ2-7, so the J call may be wrong. CDR3 length: 16 amino acids. Germline CDR1 is SGHVS and CDR2 is FNYEAQ. CDR3 sequence (DNA): TGTGCCAGCAGCTTAGGGGGTGGGACAGGGACCTACGAGCAGTACTTC. Translation: CASSLGGGTGTYEQYF.

V and J are TRBV6-5 and TRBJ2-7; possibly TRBD1 for D (6 bases). This CDR3 has 12 amino acids. Trimming took 7 bases from V and 9 from J, leaving 16 bases between them. Per germline, CDR1 MNHEY and CDR2 SVGAGI. CDR3 region: CASNTQGGGQYF. The CDR3 DNA reads TGTGCCAGCAACACACAGGGTGGCGGGCAGTACTTC.

The chain combines TRBV11-2 with TRBJ1-1; D call uncertain. Germline V lookup: CDR1 SGHAT, CDR2 FQNNGV. The CDR3 is made up of 14 amino acids. V was shortened by 4 bases and J by 2 bases, with 11 bases between the two germline ends. The CDR3 loop is CASSSLRGNTEAFF. CDR3 bases: TGTGCCAGCAGCTCCCTTCGGGGTAACACTGAAGCTTTCTTT.

The chain is built from TRBV10-3 and TRBJ1-2; unclear D gene. With 4 bases removed from V and 8 bases from J, the gap between germline ends came to 11 bases. The germline gives CDR1 ENHRY, CDR2 SYGVKD. This CDR3 spans 12 amino acids. The CDR3: CAISASTLGYTF. CDR3 DNA: TGTGCCATCAGTGCGAGTACTTTAGGCTACACCTTC.

The chain recombines TRBV7-3 with TRBJ2-1; 10 positions match TRBD2. The V segment lost 5 bases and the J segment 7 bases; nucleotides outside the gene matches: 8. The CDR3 runs to 15 residues. The germline V gene has CDR1 SGHTA and CDR2 FQGTGA. The CDR3 coding sequence is TGTGCCAGCAGCCTGACGGCTAGCGGGGGTAATGAGCAGTTCTTC. Its translation: CASSLTASGGNEQFF.

The chain uses TRBV30 and TRBJ1-1; 9 bases agree with TRBD1. Germline V gene sequence: CDR1 GTSNPN, CDR2 SVGIG (reference sequence). The CDR3 extends over 14 amino acids. The trim removed 4 bases at V and 1 base at J, leaving 4 bases unmatched. CDR3 protein: CAWKRQGENTEAFF. The CDR3 region has the DNA TGTGCCTGGAAAAGACAGGGGGAGAACACTGAAGCTTTCTTT.